A selection of T cell receptor beta chains follows, all from one sample in a study of control samples from healthy donors and cancer patients. The repertoire was sequenced with immunoSEQ multiplex PCR; TCRdb's copy has only in-frame clones and lacks some. The repertoire includes 100,000 or so clones, 90% to 95% of them detected once, and nearly 0.95% sits in the top ten. Sequencing used blood. The receptors come from a woman between 25 and 40 years old in good health. CDR3s include the opening cysteine and the closing phenylalanine or tryptophan. Each record gives: V gene, D gene, J gene, clone size, CDR3 protein, CDR3 DNA. A D gene is named only where the DNA matches it firmly. A clone size is listed for some rows: how often the clone was seen (once, few, many), or a class if it is expanded.

v_gene: TRBV19
d_gene: -
j_gene: TRBJ1-1
abundance: -
CDR3aa: CASSSREFTEAFF
CDR3nt: TGTGCCAGTAGTTCACGGGAGTTCACTGAAGCTTTCTTT

v_gene: TRBV2
d_gene: -
j_gene: TRBJ1-6
abundance: -
CDR3aa: CASSKTGTNNSPLHF
CDR3nt: TGTGCCAGCAGCAAGACCGGGACCAATAATTCACCCCTCCACTTT

v_gene: TRBV11-2
d_gene: TRBD2
j_gene: TRBJ2-7
abundance: -
CDR3aa: CASSLRLAGASYEQYF
CDR3nt: TGTGCCAGCAGCCTAAGATTAGCGGGGGCCTCCTACGAGCAGTACTTC

v_gene: TRBV5-1
d_gene: TRBD1
j_gene: TRBJ2-3
abundance: once
CDR3aa: CASSLVGRGRADTQYF
CDR3nt: TGCGCCAGCAGCTTGGTCGGCAGGGGGCGCGCAGATACGCAGTATTTT

v_gene: TRBV5-6
d_gene: TRBD2
j_gene: TRBJ2-1
abundance: -
CDR3aa: CASSFRFGGGTYNEQFF
CDR3nt: TGTGCCAGCAGCTTTAGGTTCGGCGGGGGGACATACAATGAGCAGTTCTTC

v_gene: TRBV7-3
d_gene: -
j_gene: TRBJ1-6
abundance: -
CDR3aa: CATPGEDNSPLHF
CDR3nt: TGTGCCACCCCAGGGGAGGATAATTCACCCCTCCACTTT

v_gene: TRBV29-1
d_gene: TRBD2
j_gene: TRBJ2-3
abundance: -
CDR3aa: CSGGGGATPDTQYF
CDR3nt: TGCAGCGGGGGGGGAGGGGCCACCCCAGATACGCAGTATTTT

v_gene: TRBV4-1
d_gene: -
j_gene: TRBJ1-5
abundance: -
CDR3aa: CASSQTTGPSAQHF
CDR3nt: TGCGCCAGCAGTCAAACGACAGGTCCATCGGCCCAGCATTTT

v_gene: TRBV5-5
d_gene: -
j_gene: TRBJ1-2
abundance: -
CDR3aa: CASSLGLQMQANYGYTF
CDR3nt: TGTGCCAGCAGCTTGGGTCTACAGATGCAAGCCAACTATGGCTACACCTTC

v_gene: TRBV5-1
d_gene: TRBD2
j_gene: TRBJ2-3
abundance: once
CDR3aa: CASSLASSGFTDTQYF
CDR3nt: TGCGCCAGCAGCTTAGCCTCTAGCGGCTTCACAGATACGCAGTATTTT

v_gene: TRBV30
d_gene: -
j_gene: TRBJ1-2
abundance: -
CDR3aa: CAWTKVRNSRESYGYTF
CDR3nt: TGTGCCTGGACTAAAGTTCGAAACTCTCGGGAAAGCTATGGCTACACCTTC

v_gene: TRBV4-1
d_gene: TRBD1
j_gene: TRBJ1-2
abundance: -
CDR3aa: CASSLTDRWINYGYTF
CDR3nt: TGCGCCAGCAGCCTTACGGACAGGTGGATAAACTATGGCTACACCTTC

v_gene: TRBV7-8
d_gene: -
j_gene: TRBJ2-7
abundance: -
CDR3aa: CASSLAYRGAGYEQYF
CDR3nt: TGTGCCAGCAGCTTAGCGTATCGGGGGGCAGGATACGAGCAGTACTTC

v_gene: TRBV27
d_gene: -
j_gene: TRBJ1-2
abundance: -
CDR3aa: CASILIATGPYGYTF
CDR3nt: TGTGCCAGCATATTAATAGCTACAGGGCCCTATGGCTACACCTTC

v_gene: TRBV7-9
d_gene: -
j_gene: TRBJ1-1
abundance: -
CDR3aa: CASSLRGGMNTEAFF
CDR3nt: TGTGCCAGCAGCTTGAGAGGAGGCATGAACACTGAAGCTTTCTTT

v_gene: TRBV4-1
d_gene: -
j_gene: TRBJ1-1
abundance: -
CDR3aa: CASSQGQSNTEAFF
CDR3nt: TGCGCCAGCAGCCAAGGACAAAGTAACACTGAAGCTTTCTTT

v_gene: TRBV30
d_gene: TRBD2
j_gene: TRBJ2-3
abundance: -
CDR3aa: CASNHASGGSTDTQYF
CDR3nt: TGTGCCTCCAATCACGCTAGCGGGGGTAGCACAGATACGCAGTATTTT

v_gene: TRBV9
d_gene: -
j_gene: TRBJ2-3
abundance: -
CDR3aa: CASSEQRTGPDTQYF
CDR3nt: TGTGCCAGCAGCGAGCAGCGTACTGGACCAGATACGCAGTATTTT

v_gene: TRBV3-1/TRBV3-2
d_gene: -
j_gene: TRBJ1-2
abundance: -
CDR3aa: CASSQGGAEETF
CDR3nt: TGTGCCAGCAGCCAAGGAGGCGCGGAAGAGACCTTC

v_gene: TRBV5-6
d_gene: TRBD2
j_gene: TRBJ2-1
abundance: -
CDR3aa: CASSLGGGDSYNEQFF
CDR3nt: TGTGCCAGCAGCTTGGGTGGGGGGGACTCCTACAATGAGCAGTTCTTC

v_gene: TRBV3-1/TRBV3-2
d_gene: -
j_gene: TRBJ1-2
abundance: -
CDR3aa: CASRYGTVAYGYTF
CDR3nt: TGTGCCAGCAGGTATGGGACGGTAGCCTATGGCTACACCTTC

v_gene: TRBV4-1
d_gene: TRBD2
j_gene: TRBJ2-3
abundance: -
CDR3aa: CASSQVALAGGLSTDTQYF
CDR3nt: TGCGCCAGCAGCCAAGTAGCTCTAGCGGGGGGGTTAAGCACAGATACGCAGTATTTT

v_gene: TRBV14
d_gene: -
j_gene: TRBJ2-5
abundance: -
CDR3aa: CSPGAQETQYF
CDR3nt: TGCTCCCCCGGGGCCCAAGAGACCCAGTACTTC

v_gene: TRBV5-4
d_gene: -
j_gene: TRBJ2-2
abundance: -
CDR3aa: CASSLKGGQGRRTGELFF
CDR3nt: TGTGCCAGCAGCTTGAAGGGCGGGCAGGGGCGTCGGACCGGGGAGCTGTTTTTT

v_gene: TRBV5-1
d_gene: -
j_gene: TRBJ1-3
abundance: -
CDR3aa: CASSLGGTSGNTIYF
CDR3nt: TGCGCCAGCAGCTTGGGGGGCACCTCTGGAAACACCATATATTTT

v_gene: TRBV5-1
d_gene: -
j_gene: TRBJ2-1
abundance: -
CDR3aa: CASSFSGREYNEQFF
CDR3nt: TGCGCCAGCAGCTTCTCCGGAAGGGAGTACAATGAGCAGTTCTTC